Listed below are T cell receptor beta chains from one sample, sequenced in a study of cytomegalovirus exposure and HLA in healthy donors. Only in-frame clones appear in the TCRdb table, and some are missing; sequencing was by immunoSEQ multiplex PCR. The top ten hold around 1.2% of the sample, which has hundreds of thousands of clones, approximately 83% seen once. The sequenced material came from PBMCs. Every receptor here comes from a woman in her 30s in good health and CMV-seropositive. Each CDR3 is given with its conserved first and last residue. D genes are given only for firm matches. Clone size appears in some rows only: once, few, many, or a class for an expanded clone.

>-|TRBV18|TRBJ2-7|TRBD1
CASSLGTGGADEQYF
TGTGCCAGCTCCCTCGGGACAGGGGGCGCCGACGAGCAGTACTTC
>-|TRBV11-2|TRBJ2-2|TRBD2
CASSRLAANTGELFF
TGTGCCAGCAGCCGACTAGCGGCGAACACCGGGGAGCTGTTTTTT
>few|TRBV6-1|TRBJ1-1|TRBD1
CASTFTGANTEAFF
TGTGCCAGCACGTTTACAGGGGCGAACACTGAAGCTTTCTTT
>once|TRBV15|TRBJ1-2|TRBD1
CATSRDWQTGSGYTF
TGTGCCACCAGCAGAGATTGGCAGACAGGGTCAGGCTACACCTTC
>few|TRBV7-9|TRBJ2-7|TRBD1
CASSLWTGGNHEQYF
TGTGCCAGCAGCCTCTGGACAGGGGGCAATCACGAGCAGTACTTC
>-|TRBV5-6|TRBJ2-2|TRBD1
CASSSPPGQQNTGELFF
TGTGCCAGCAGTTCCCCACCGGGACAGCAGAACACCGGGGAGCTGTTTTTT
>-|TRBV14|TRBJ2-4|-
CASSQGARGRNIQYF
TGTGCCAGCAGCCAAGGCGCCCGGGGGAGAAACATTCAGTACTTT
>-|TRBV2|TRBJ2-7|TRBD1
CASSQYGMPGQRNEQYF
TGTGCCAGCAGCCAGTACGGTATGCCGGGACAGAGAAACGAGCAGTACTTC
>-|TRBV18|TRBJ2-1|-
CASSPEGLIQGGEQFF
TGTGCCAGCTCACCAGAGGGTCTCATTCAAGGTGGTGAGCAGTTCTTC
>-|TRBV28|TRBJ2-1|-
CASRSTDTYNEQFF
TGTGCCAGCAGGTCGACAGACACCTACAATGAGCAGTTCTTC
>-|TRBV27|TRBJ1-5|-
CASSLYGEVGGQPQHF
TGTGCCAGCAGTCTCTACGGGGAGGTCGGGGGTCAGCCCCAGCATTTT
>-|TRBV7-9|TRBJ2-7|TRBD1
CASSLGPQGAREQYF
TGTGCCAGCAGCTTAGGGCCCCAGGGGGCGCGTGAGCAGTACTTC
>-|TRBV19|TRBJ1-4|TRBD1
CASSIQGGRSEKLFF
TGTGCCAGTAGTATTCAGGGGGGCCGCTCCGAAAAACTGTTTTTT
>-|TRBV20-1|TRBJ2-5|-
CRAGQQETQYF
TGCAGGGCGGGACAGCAAGAGACCCAGTACTTC
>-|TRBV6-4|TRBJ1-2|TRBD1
CASSPRQGGYGYTF
TGTGCCAGCAGCCCTAGACAGGGGGGCTATGGCTACACCTTC
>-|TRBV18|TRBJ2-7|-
CASSPPSRAGNLDEQYF
TGTGCCAGCTCACCTCCCTCTCGGGCAGGGAATCTCGACGAGCAGTACTTC
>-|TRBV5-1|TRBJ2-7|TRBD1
CASSLGDRGYEQYF
TGCGCCAGCAGCTTAGGCGACAGGGGCTACGAGCAGTACTTC
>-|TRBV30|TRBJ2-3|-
CAWSVGNTDTQYF
TGTGCCTGGAGTGTCGGGAACACAGATACGCAGTATTTT
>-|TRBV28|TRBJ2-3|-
CASTHPAADTQYF
TGTGCCAGCACCCACCCCGCAGCAGATACGCAGTATTTT
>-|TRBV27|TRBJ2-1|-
CASSSYSSYNEQFF
TGTGCCAGCAGTTCATACAGCTCCTACAATGAGCAGTTCTTC
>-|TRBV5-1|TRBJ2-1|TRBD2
CASSLGLAGRSYNEQFF
TGCGCCAGCAGCTTGGGACTAGCGGGTCGCTCCTACAATGAGCAGTTCTTC
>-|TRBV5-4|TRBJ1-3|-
CASRQTGDSGNTIYF
TGTGCCAGCAGACAGACAGGAGACTCTGGAAACACCATATATTTT
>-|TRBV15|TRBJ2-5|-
CATSRTTPQETQYF
TGTGCCACCAGCCGAACTACCCCTCAAGAGACCCAGTACTTC